The 30 T cell receptor beta chains below come from one sample, sequenced in a study of blood T cell repertoires in COVID-19. Clones were read by immunoSEQ multiplex PCR, and TCRdb kept only the in-frame ones, dropping some. The table lists a few hundred thousand clones, roughly 85% of them singletons. Sequences were obtained from PBMCs or T cells enriched from blood (not recorded which). Receptors were obtained from a man in his forties or fifties who had recovered from COVID-19.

CDR3: CASSLMGDSPEKLFF. CDR3 bases: TGTGCCAGCAGCTTGATGGGGGACTCTCCTGAAAAACTGTTTTTT. J is TRBJ1-4 and V is TRBV5-5; D may be TRBD1 (5 bases). This CDR3 has 15 amino acids. Germline assignment: CDR1 SGHKS and CDR2 YYEKEE (reference sequence). V was clipped by 1 base and J by 7 bases, with 14 bases between them.

The J gene is TRBJ2-7, the V gene TRBV19; 8 nucleotides align to TRBD1. V lost 5 bases, J lost 6 bases, and 9 bases stayed unmatched. The CDR3 is made up of 14 amino acids. CDR1 and CDR2 (germline): LNHDA, SQIVND (reference sequence). CDR3 sequence reads: CASSSTQGAFEQYF. The CDR3 DNA reads as TGTGCCAGTAGTTCGACGCAGGGGGCCTTCGAGCAGTACTTC.

The chain recombines TRBV11-1 with TRBJ2-2; D uncertain. Germline values: CDR1 SGHAT, CDR2 FQDESV (reference sequence). CDR3 length: 14 amino acids. The germline V and J ends were trimmed by 6 bases and 0 bases, with 8 bases remaining between them. Written as DNA, the CDR3 is TGTGCCAGCAGTGGCAGGCCGAACACCGGGGAGCTGTTTTTT. Amino acid sequence: CASSGRPNTGELFF.

This clone has only one observation. This chain links TRBV5-1 with TRBJ2-5, with 8 nucleotides matching TRBD2. The germline V gene has CDR1 SGHRS and CDR2 YFSETQ. V trimming: 4 bases; J trimming: 3 bases; junction bases outside the gene matches: 8. The CDR3 covers 15 residues. This CDR3 is CASSVRGTSEETQYF. The CDR3 DNA follows: TGCGCCAGCAGCGTACGCGGGACTAGTGAAGAGACCCAGTACTTC. The full variable domain, with the rest looked up from reference TRBV5-1 and TRBJ2-5, is KAGVTQTPRYLIKTRGQQVTLSCSPISGHRSVSWYQQTPGQGLQFLFEYFSETQRNKGNFPGRFSGRQFSNSRSEMNVSTLELGDSALYLCASSVRGTSEETQYFGPGTRLLVL.

The chain is built from TRBV6-6 and TRBJ1-5, with a possible D match to TRBD1 (6 bases). CDR3 length: 15 amino acids. Germline CDR1 MNHNY, CDR2 SVGAGI (reference sequence). V was clipped by 2 bases and J by 3 bases, with 11 bases between them. CDR3 residues: CASSYGRGPNQPQHF. The CDR3 nucleotides are TGTGCCAGCAGTTACGGCAGGGGACCCAATCAGCCCCAGCATTTT.

The table lists this clone with a few counts. The CDR3 sequence is CAWGRGQSQPQHF. In DNA form, the CDR3 reads TGTGCCTGGGGGAGGGGACAGTCACAGCCCCAGCATTTT. The rearrangement uses TRBV30 and TRBJ1-5; 7 positions match TRBD1. The CDR3 is 13 amino acids. The V and J ends lost 5 bases and 7 bases, in that order; junction bases with no gene match: 8. Germline V gene sequence: CDR1 GTSNPN, CDR2 SVGIG (reference sequence).

The chain couples TRBV11-3 to TRBJ2-7; TRBD1 agrees at 9 bases. The ends lost 2 bases at V and 2 bases at J; junction bases unmatched: 4. Per germline, CDR1 SGHNT and CDR2 YENEEA. The CDR3 loop spans 15 amino acids. The CDR3 loop is CASSLPGTGTYEQYF. In DNA form, the CDR3 reads TGTGCCAGCAGCTTACCCGGGACAGGGACCTACGAGCAGTACTTC.

The chain links TRBV11-3 to TRBJ2-7; 13 bases map to TRBD2. Germline CDR1 is SGHNT and CDR2 is YENEEA. This CDR3 is built from 17 residues. Trimming took 5 bases from V and 3 from J; bases not matched to a gene: 10. The CDR3 spells CASSHPWTSGRLYEQYF. Here the CDR3 DNA reads TGTGCCAGCAGCCACCCATGGACTAGCGGGAGACTCTACGAGCAGTACTTC.

The V gene is TRBV5-1, the J gene TRBJ2-7; perhaps TRBD2 as D (6 bases). V was shortened by 4 bases and J by 6 bases, with 17 bases between the two germline ends. The CDR3 contains 14 residues. Germline V lookup: CDR1 SGHRS, CDR2 YFSETQ. The CDR3 nucleotides read TGCGCCAGCAGCACGCCGGGGAGGTTGGGCGAGCAGTACTTC. Protein product: CASSTPGRLGEQYF. The whole variable domain, remainder taken from reference TRBV5-1 and TRBJ2-7, is KAGVTQTPRYLIKTRGQQVTLSCSPISGHRSVSWYQQTPGQGLQFLFEYFSETQRNKGNFPGRFSGRQFSNSRSEMNVSTLELGDSALYLCASSTPGRLGEQYFGPGTRLTVT.

This chain links TRBV7-6 with TRBJ2-1, with D perhaps TRBD1 (6 bases). V was pared by 5 bases and J by 7 bases, with 27 bases between. CDR1 is SGHVS, CDR2 FNYEAQ, per germline. This CDR3 spans 18 amino acids. DNA of the CDR3: TGTGCCAGCAGCCCACGCCATGCCGGGACACAGAGGACGAATGAGCAGTTCTTC. Translated: CASSPRHAGTQRTNEQFF. Based on the CDR3 plus reference TRBV7-6 and TRBJ2-1, the full variable domain is GAGVSQSPRYKVTKRGQDVALRCDPISGHVSLYWYRQALGQGPEFLTYFNYEAQQDKSGLPNDRFSAERPEGSISTLTIQRTEQRDSAMYRCASSPRHAGTQRTNEQFFGPGTRLTVL.

This clone was seen only a few times. The chain joins TRBV6-1 to TRBJ2-2; no reliable D call. Trimming cost V 5 bases and J 4 bases, with 5 bases left between them. Germline CDR1 and CDR2: MNHNS and SASEGT. This CDR3 spans 12 amino acids. In nucleotides, the CDR3 is TGTGCCAGCAGTACAGTCACCGGGGAGCTGTTTTTT. Translated: CASSTVTGELFF.

This clone was picked up a small number of times. Other nucleotide sequences from this sample produce the same CDR3. This rearrangement joins TRBV18 to TRBJ1-2; D possibly corresponds to TRBD1 (5 bases). This CDR3 comprises 12 residues. V shed 1 base and J shed 6 bases, with 6 bases lying between them. Germline V gene sequence: CDR1 KGHSH, CDR2 LQKENI. The CDR3 reads CASSPLTDGYTF. The CDR3, as DNA: TGTGCCAGCTCACCACTGACAGATGGCTACACCTTC.

This clone showed up just a few times. The J gene is TRBJ1-1, the V gene TRBV7-3; D remains unclear. The V end lost 0 bases, the J end lost 1 base, and 9 bases lay between the germline ends. The CDR3 extends over 15 amino acids. Germline CDR1 and CDR2: SGHTA and FQGTGA. CDR3 bases: TGTGCCAGCAGCTTAACATTTTCAGGGAACACTGAAGCTTTCTTT. Its protein product is CASSLTFSGNTEAFF.

This chain uses TRBV4-1 with TRBJ2-2; 13 bases are a match to TRBD2. With 4 bases clipped from V and 6 bases from J, the junction kept 8 bases outside the gene matches. The V gene's germline CDR1 is MGHRA and CDR2 YSYEKL. This CDR3 comprises 17 residues. The DNA of the CDR3 is TGCGCCAGCAGCCCAAGAGGGACTAGCGGGGTTGCCGGGGAGCTGTTTTTT. Translated, it gives CASSPRGTSGVAGELFF.

The V call is TRBV7-2, the J call TRBJ2-2; 10 nucleotides align to TRBD2. This CDR3 contains 16 residues. With V trimmed by 5 bases and J by 0 bases, 3 bases remained unmatched. Germline V CDR1 and CDR2: SGHTA, FQGNSA. CDR3 DNA sequence: TGTGCCAGCAGCCCGGGACTAGCGTCGAACACCGGGGAGCTGTTTTTT. Amino acids: CASSPGLASNTGELFF.

This chain uses TRBV27 with TRBJ2-7; 8 bases match TRBD1. V lost 6 bases to trimming and J lost 2 bases; unmatched junction nucleotides: 6. In germline, CDR1 is MNHEY, CDR2 SMNVEV (reference sequence). The CDR3 spans 14 residues. As DNA, the CDR3 is TGTGCCAGCAGCCCAGACAGGGGCGCCTACGAGCAGTACTTC. Translating gives CASSPDRGAYEQYF.

This clone was seen just once. This chain links TRBV30 with TRBJ2-5; no clear D gene. This CDR3 is 11 amino acids long. Trimming removed 0 bases from V and 6 bases from J, with 5 bases in between. Germline V lookup: CDR1 GTSNPN, CDR2 SVGIG (reference sequence). DNA for the CDR3: TGTGCCTGGAGTGTTGGGCAGACCCAGTACTTC. Translated: CAWSVGQTQYF.

Concerning this clone: The same CDR3 arises from other DNA sequences in this sample as well. For the CDR3, the DNA is TGTGCCAGCTCACCCCCCGACAGGGTATCCTACAATGAGCAGTTCTTC. This translates into CASSPPDRVSYNEQFF. V and J are TRBV18 and TRBJ2-1, with TRBD1 identical over 7 bases. Per germline, CDR1 KGHSH and CDR2 LQKENI. V was pared by 3 bases and J by 1 base, with 6 bases of the junction left unmatched. The CDR3 sequence is 16 residues long.

In DNA form, the CDR3 reads TGTGCCAGCAGCTTAACCCTGACCGGGACTAGCGGAACCAATGAGCAGTTCTTC. Its protein product is CASSLTLTGTSGTNEQFF. The gene calls are TRBV7-8 and TRBJ2-1, with 11 positions matching TRBD2. With V trimmed by 2 bases and J by 6 bases, 12 bases remained unmatched. Germline-derived CDR1 and CDR2 are SGHVS and FQNEAQ. CDR3 length: 18 amino acids.

This chain links TRBV30 with TRBJ2-5, with TRBD2 matching over 8 bases. J lost 5 bases, V lost 8 bases, and 4 bases had no gene match. Per germline, CDR1 GTSNPN and CDR2 SVGIG (reference sequence). CDR3 size: 11 residues. The CDR3 protein is CAGGRRETQYF. The DNA for the CDR3 is TGTGCCGGCGGGAGGAGGGAGACCCAGTACTTC.

The chain recombines TRBV9 with TRBJ2-1; 10 nucleotides align to TRBD1. Looked up from germline, CDR1 is SGDLS and CDR2 is YYNGEE. The CDR3 is made up of 15 amino acids. The junction had 7 bases not matched to a gene; V was cut back by 3 bases and J by 7 bases. For the CDR3, the DNA is TGTGCCAGCAGCGAACCGGGACAGGGGTCGAATGAGCAGTTCTTC. Translated: CASSEPGQGSNEQFF.

This clone was found once. This chain uses TRBV5-1 with TRBJ2-6; D uncertain. Germline CDR1 and CDR2: SGHRS and YFSETQ. The germline V and J ends were trimmed by 4 bases and 2 bases, with 4 bases remaining between them. This CDR3 region has 13 residues. Here the CDR3 DNA reads TGCGCCAGCAGCGAGACTGGGGCCAACGTCCTGACTTTC. Its translation: CASSETGANVLTF. The full variable domain, completed using reference TRBV5-1 and TRBJ2-6, is KAGVTQTPRYLIKTRGQQVTLSCSPISGHRSVSWYQQTPGQGLQFLFEYFSETQRNKGNFPGRFSGRQFSNSRSEMNVSTLELGDSALYLCASSETGANVLTFGAGSRLTVL.

The chain carries TRBV6-5 and TRBJ2-5; 7 nucleotides align to TRBD2. Germline assignment: CDR1 MNHEY and CDR2 SVGAGI. After removal of 6 bases from V and 5 bases from J, the junction contained 3 bases not matched to a gene. The CDR3 extends over 12 amino acids. The CDR3 nucleotides are TGTGCCAGCAGCGGCGGGGGTGAGACCCAGTACTTC. This gives the protein CASSGGGETQYF.

The chain couples TRBV9 to TRBJ2-7; 7 bases line up with TRBD1. J was trimmed by 3 bases and V by 2 bases; bases with no gene match: 8. Germline-derived CDR1 and CDR2 are SGDLS and YYNGEE. CDR3 size: 15 residues. The CDR3 DNA reads as TGTGCCAGCAGCGTTTCCGGGACAGCCGACTACGAGCAGTACTTC. Encoded protein: CASSVSGTADYEQYF.

This clone was seen a single time. This rearrangement joins TRBV28 to TRBJ2-1; TRBD2 aligns across 7 bases. The CDR3 totals 12 residues. Germline CDR1 MDHEN, CDR2 SYDVKM. The J segment lost 3 bases and the V segment lost 11 bases, leaving 4 bases of the junction unmatched. CDR3: CASRGYYNEQFF. In nucleotides, the CDR3 is TGTGCCTCGCGGGGGTACTACAATGAGCAGTTCTTC.

This rearrangement joins TRBV19 to TRBJ2-7; a weak D match, TRBD1 (5 bases). The germline gives CDR1 LNHDA, CDR2 SQIVND (reference sequence). This CDR3 spans 15 amino acids. Trimming took off 1 base at V and 2 bases at J, with 12 bases between the two ends. The CDR3 nucleotides are TGTGCCAGTAGTATAGTTGGGGCGGAGACCTACGAGCAGTACTTC. It specifies CASSIVGAETYEQYF.

The chain joins TRBV7-2 to TRBJ2-5; 7 nucleotides match TRBD2. CDR3 length: 17 residues. The germline gives CDR1 SGHTA, CDR2 FQGNSA. The J segment lost 1 base and the V segment lost 1 base, leaving 9 bases of the junction unmatched. The CDR3 nucleotides are TGTGCCAGCAGCTTAGTAATCGGTCTAGCGGTCCAAGAGACCCAGTACTTC. Its translation is CASSLVIGLAVQETQYF.

The CDR3 loop is CAFTDRPMNTEAFF. The CDR3 DNA follows: TGTGCCTTTACCGACAGGCCAATGAACACTGAAGCTTTCTTT. The chain combines TRBV30 with TRBJ1-1, with D possibly TRBD1 on 6 matching bases. Looked up from germline, CDR1 is GTSNPN and CDR2 is SVGIG (reference sequence). V gave up 7 bases and J gave up 0 bases, with 15 bases separating them. The length of the CDR3 is 14 residues.

This clone was seen only a few times. V usage is TRBV27 and J usage is TRBJ2-1; TRBD2 aligns across 9 bases. This CDR3 is 16 amino acids long. Germline V gene lookup returns CDR1 MNHEY and CDR2 SMNVEV (reference sequence). V shed 8 bases, J shed 4 bases, and the junction held 12 bases outside the gene matches. This CDR3 is CASLKKAGGTYNEQFF. As DNA, the CDR3 is TGTGCCAGCCTAAAAAAAGCGGGAGGAACTTACAATGAGCAGTTCTTC.

The genes are TRBV12-3 or TRBV12-4 and TRBJ2-1, with 7 bases fitting TRBD2. This CDR3 has 11 amino acids. J lost 9 bases, V lost 6 bases, and 2 bases had no gene match. Here the CDR3 reads CASRTGGEQFF. As DNA, the CDR3 is TGTGCCAGCAGAACGGGGGGTGAGCAGTTCTTC.